This entry features one T cell receptor (beta chain) sequence. Its antigen remains unknown. The data belong to a study of cytomegalovirus exposure and HLA in healthy donors. Study-level findings and limits: With later analysis, a missense DCLRE1C variant became linked to TCR beta V- and J-gene trimming. Researchers reportedly found TCR beta sequences accurately predicted most subjects' HLA-A and HLA-B alleles. Both high specificity and high sensitivity reportedly marked the classifier's diagnosis of cytomegalovirus status.

With 60 Vbeta and 13 Jbeta primers, the PCR was carried out. This table comes from immunoSEQ multiplex PCR, and its TCRdb copy is limited to in-frame clones, with some not included. Among approximately 190,000 clones listed, 82% were seen once. The origin of this receptor is a young woman in good health and CMV-seronegative. The specimen sequenced was PBMCs.

The CDR3 DNA is TGCAGCGCCGAGGGACTAGCACAAGAGACCCAGTACTTC. Amino acids: CSAEGLAQETQYF. V usage is TRBV29-1 and J usage is TRBJ2-5; 9 bases are a match to TRBD2. The CDR3 is made up of 13 amino acids. V lost 7 bases, J lost 2 bases, and 5 bases stayed unmatched. Germline V gene data show CDR1 as SQVTM and CDR2 as ANQGSEA.